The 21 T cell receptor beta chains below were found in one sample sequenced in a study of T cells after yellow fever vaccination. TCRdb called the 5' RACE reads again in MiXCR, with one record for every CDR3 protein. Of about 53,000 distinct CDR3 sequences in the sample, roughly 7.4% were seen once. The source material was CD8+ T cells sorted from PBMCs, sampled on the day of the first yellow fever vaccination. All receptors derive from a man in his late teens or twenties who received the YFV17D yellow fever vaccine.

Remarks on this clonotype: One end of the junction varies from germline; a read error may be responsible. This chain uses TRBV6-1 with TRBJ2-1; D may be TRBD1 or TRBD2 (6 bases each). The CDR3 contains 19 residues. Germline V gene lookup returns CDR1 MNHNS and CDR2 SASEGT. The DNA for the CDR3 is TGTGTCAGCAGTGAACGCGGGACTCAGGGGTTGGGATCCTACAATGAGCAGTTCTTC. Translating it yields CVSSERGTQGLGSYNEQFF.

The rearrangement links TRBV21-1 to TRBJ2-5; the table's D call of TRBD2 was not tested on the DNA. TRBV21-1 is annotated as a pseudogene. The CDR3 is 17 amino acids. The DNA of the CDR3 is TGTGCCAGCAGCAAAGTATATCAAGGGAGGATGGAAGAGACCCAGTACTTC. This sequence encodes CASSKVYQGRMEETQYF.

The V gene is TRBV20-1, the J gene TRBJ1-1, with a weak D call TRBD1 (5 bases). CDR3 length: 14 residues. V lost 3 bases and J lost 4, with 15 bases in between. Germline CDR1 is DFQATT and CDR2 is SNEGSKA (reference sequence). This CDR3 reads CSARGEGGSTEAFF. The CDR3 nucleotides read TGCAGTGCTAGGGGGGAGGGTGGAAGCACTGAAGCTTTCTTT.

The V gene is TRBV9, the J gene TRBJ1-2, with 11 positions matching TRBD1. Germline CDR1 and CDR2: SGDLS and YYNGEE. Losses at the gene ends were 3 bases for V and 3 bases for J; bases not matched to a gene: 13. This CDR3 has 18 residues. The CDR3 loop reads CASSGYTGQGELYYGYTF. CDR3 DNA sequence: TGTGCCAGCAGCGGGTACACGGGACAGGGGGAATTGTACTATGGCTACACCTTC.

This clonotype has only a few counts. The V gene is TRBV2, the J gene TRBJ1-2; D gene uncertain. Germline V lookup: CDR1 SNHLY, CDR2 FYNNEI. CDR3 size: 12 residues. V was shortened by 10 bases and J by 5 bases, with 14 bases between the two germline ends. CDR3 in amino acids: CATLGRWYGYTF. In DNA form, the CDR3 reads TGTGCCACCCTCGGGAGATGGTATGGCTACACCTTC.

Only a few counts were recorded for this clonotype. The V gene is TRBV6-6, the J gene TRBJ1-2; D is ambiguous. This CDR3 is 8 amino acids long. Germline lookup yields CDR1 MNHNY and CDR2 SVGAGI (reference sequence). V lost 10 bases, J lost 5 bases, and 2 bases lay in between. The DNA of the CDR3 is TGTGCCACGTATGGCTACACCTTC. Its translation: CATYGYTF.

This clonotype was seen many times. The CDR3 loop reads CASSQKTFGELFF. As DNA, the CDR3 is TGTGCCAGCAGCCAAAAGACGTTCGGGGAGCTGTTTTTT. The J gene is TRBJ2-2, the V gene TRBV16, with D unresolved. The V gene's germline CDR1 is KGHSY and CDR2 FQNENV. The V end lost 2 bases, the J end lost 7 bases, and 8 bases lay between the germline ends. This CDR3 is built from 13 residues.

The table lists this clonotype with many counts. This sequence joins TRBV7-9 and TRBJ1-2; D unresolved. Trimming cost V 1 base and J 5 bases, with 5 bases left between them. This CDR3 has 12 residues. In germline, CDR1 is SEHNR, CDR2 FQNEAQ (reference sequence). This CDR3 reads CASSLDDYGYTF. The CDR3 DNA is TGTGCCAGCAGCTTAGACGATTATGGCTACACCTTC.

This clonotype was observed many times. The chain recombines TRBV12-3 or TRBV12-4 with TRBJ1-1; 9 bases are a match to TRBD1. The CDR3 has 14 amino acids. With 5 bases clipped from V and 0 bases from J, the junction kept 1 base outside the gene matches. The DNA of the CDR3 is TGTGCCAGCAGTGGGACAGGGATGAACACTGAAGCTTTCTTT. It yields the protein CASSGTGMNTEAFF.

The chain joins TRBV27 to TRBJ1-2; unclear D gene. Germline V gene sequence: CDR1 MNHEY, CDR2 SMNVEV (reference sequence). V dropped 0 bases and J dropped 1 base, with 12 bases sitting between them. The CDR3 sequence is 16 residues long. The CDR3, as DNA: TGTGCCAGCAGTTTATCATTGCCGGAACTTAACTATGGCTACACCTTC. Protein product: CASSLSLPELNYGYTF.

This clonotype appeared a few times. CDR3 DNA: TGTGCCAGTAGTATTCGTGGGTACCAGCCCCAGCATTTT. The encoded protein is CASSIRGYQPQHF. The genes are TRBV19 and TRBJ1-5; no clear D. V was cut by 3 bases and J by 7 bases, with 10 bases left in between. Germline CDR1 LNHDA, CDR2 SQIVND (reference sequence). There are 13 residues in the CDR3.

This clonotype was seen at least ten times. CDR3 coding DNA: TGTGCCAGCAGCCTCTATGGGGTAGCGGGGAATGAGCAGTTCTTC. Encoded protein: CASSLYGVAGNEQFF. The chain is built from TRBV7-3 and TRBJ2-1, with 8 bases lining up with TRBD2. The CDR3 extends over 15 amino acids. Unmatched junction bases numbered 10, after V lost 5 bases and J lost 7 bases. The germline CDR1 and CDR2 sequences are SGHTA and FQGTGA.

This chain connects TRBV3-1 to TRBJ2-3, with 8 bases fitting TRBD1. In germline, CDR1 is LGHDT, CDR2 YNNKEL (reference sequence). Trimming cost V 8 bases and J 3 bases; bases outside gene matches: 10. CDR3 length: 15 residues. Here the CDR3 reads CASCPGQGETDTQYF. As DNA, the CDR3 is TGTGCCAGCTGCCCCGGACAGGGTGAGACAGATACGCAGTATTTT.

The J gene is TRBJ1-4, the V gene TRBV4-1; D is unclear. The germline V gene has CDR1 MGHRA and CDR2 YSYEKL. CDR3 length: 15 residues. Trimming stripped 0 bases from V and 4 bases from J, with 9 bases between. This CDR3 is CASSQDLGVNEKLFF. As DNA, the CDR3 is TGCGCCAGCAGCCAAGATCTCGGAGTTAATGAAAAACTGTTTTTT.

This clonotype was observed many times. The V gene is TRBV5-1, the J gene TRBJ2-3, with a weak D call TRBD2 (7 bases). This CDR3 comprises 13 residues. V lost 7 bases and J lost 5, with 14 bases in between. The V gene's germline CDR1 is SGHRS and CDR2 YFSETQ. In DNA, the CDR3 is TGCGCCAGCGAGAGGGGGGGGCAAGATACGCAGTATTTT. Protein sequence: CASERGGQDTQYF.

The DNA of the CDR3 is TGTGCCAGCAGTTACCCCGCTTGGGGTCAAGAGACCCAGTACTTC. Translated, it gives CASSYPAWGQETQYF. V is TRBV6-2 or TRBV6-3 and J is TRBJ2-5; D is unresolved. The CDR3 consists of 15 residues. V was cut by 2 bases and J by 2 bases, with 12 bases left in between. Germline lookup yields CDR1 MNHEY and CDR2 SVGEGT.

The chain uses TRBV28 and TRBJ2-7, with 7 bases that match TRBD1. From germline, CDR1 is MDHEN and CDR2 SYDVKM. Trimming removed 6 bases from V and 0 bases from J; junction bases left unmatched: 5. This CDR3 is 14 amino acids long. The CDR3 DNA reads TGTGCCAGCAGGCAGACAGGGAGCTCCTACGAGCAGTACGTC. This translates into CASRQTGSSYEQYV.

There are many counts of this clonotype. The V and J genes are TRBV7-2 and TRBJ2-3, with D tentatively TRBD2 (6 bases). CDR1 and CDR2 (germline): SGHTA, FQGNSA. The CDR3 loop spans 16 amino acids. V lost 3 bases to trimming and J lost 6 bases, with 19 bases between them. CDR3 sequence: CASSFRGGLTADTQYF. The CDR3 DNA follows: TGTGCCAGCAGCTTTCGGGGAGGCCTGACTGCGGATACGCAGTATTTT.

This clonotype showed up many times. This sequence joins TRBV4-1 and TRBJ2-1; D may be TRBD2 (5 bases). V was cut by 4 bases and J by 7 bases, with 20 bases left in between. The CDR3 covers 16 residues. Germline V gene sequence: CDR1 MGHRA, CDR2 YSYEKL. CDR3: CASSRNPRLTGNEQFF. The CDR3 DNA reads TGCGCCAGCAGCCGTAACCCGAGACTAACGGGGAATGAGCAGTTCTTC.

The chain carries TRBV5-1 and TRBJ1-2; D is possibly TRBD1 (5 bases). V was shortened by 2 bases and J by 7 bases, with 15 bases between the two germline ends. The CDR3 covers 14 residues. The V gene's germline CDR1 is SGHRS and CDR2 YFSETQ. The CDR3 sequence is CASSFYGHFAGYTF. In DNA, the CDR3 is TGCGCCAGCAGCTTCTACGGACACTTTGCTGGCTACACCTTC.

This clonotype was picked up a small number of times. CDR3: CSVYGDTGELFF. The DNA for the CDR3 is TGCAGCGTTTATGGGGACACCGGGGAGCTGTTTTTT. The chain links TRBV29-1 to TRBJ2-2; no clear D. The V end was cut by 5 bases, the J end by 3 bases, with 7 bases between. Germline V gene data show CDR1 as SQVTM and CDR2 as ANQGSEA. The CDR3 has 12 amino acids.